This T cell receptor (beta chain) comes out of a study of T cell repertoires in cytomegalovirus infection. This clonotype was observed a handful of times. TCRdb re-derived calls from the reads in MiXCR, one entry per CDR3 protein. Of 680,000 or so distinct CDR3 sequences in the sample, about a third were seen once. From germline, CDR1 is MDHEN and CDR2 SYDVKM. This CDR3 is built from 16 residues. The J segment lost 4 bases and the V segment lost 3 bases, leaving 5 bases of the junction unmatched. Sequences were obtained from PBMCs. The TCR originated in a human donor in good health (CMV status not recorded). Some clones in this sample may be carry-over from other donors' samples. This chain joins TRBV28 and TRBJ2-7; 14 bases line up with TRBD2. CDR3 in amino acids: CASSLGLAGEKYEQYF. The CDR3 nucleotides read TGTGCCAGCAGTTTGGGACTAGCGGGAGAAAAGTACGAGCAGTACTTC.